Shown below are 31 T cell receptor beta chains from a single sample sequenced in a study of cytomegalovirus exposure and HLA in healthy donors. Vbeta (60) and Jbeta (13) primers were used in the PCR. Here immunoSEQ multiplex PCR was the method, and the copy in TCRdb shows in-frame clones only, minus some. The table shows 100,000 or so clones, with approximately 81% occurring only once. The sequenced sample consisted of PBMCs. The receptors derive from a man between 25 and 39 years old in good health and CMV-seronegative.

The CDR3 loop is CASRWTRSAGELFF. The CDR3 coding sequence is TGTGCCAGCAGATGGACTAGATCGGCCGGGGAGCTGTTTTTT. The rearrangement links TRBV27 to TRBJ2-2; 7 positions match TRBD2. The CDR3 consists of 14 residues. Germline V lookup: CDR1 MNHEY, CDR2 SMNVEV (reference sequence). V lost 6 bases and J lost 6; bases outside the gene matches: 7.

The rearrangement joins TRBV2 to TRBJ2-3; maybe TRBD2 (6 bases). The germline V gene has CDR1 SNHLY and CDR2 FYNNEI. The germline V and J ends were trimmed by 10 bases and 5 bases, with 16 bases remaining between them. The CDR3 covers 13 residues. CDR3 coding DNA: TGTGCCAACACCTGGGGGGTAGGAGATACGCAGTATTTT. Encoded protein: CANTWGVGDTQYF.

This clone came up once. CDR3 in DNA: TGTGCCAGCAGCGTAGATCCCCCGAGCGGGATTTCCTACAATGAGCAGTTCTTC. Translated, it gives CASSVDPPSGISYNEQFF. The gene calls are TRBV9 and TRBJ2-1, with 7 bases matching TRBD2. Germline assignment: CDR1 SGDLS and CDR2 YYNGEE. J gave up 1 base and V 0 bases, and 10 bases lay outside the gene matches. CDR3 length equals 18 residues.

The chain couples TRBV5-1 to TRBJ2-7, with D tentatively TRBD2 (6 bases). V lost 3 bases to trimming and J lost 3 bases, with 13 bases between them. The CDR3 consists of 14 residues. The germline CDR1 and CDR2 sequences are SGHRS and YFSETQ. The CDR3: CASSSGLFLYEQYF. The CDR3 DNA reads TGCGCCAGCAGCTCGGGACTTTTCCTCTACGAGCAGTACTTC.

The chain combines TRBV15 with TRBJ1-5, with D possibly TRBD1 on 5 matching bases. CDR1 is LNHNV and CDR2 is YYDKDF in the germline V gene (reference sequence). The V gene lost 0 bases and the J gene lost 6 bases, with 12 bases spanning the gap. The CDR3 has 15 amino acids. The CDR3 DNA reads TGTGCCACCAGCAGAGATGCGGGGGGACGTCAGCCCCAGCATTTT. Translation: CATSRDAGGRQPQHF.

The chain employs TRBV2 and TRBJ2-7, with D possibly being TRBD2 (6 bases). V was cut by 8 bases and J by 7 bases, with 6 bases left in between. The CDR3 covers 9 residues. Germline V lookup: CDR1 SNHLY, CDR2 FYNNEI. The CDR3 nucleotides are TGTGCCAGCGGGGGGGAGCAGTACTTC. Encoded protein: CASGGEQYF.

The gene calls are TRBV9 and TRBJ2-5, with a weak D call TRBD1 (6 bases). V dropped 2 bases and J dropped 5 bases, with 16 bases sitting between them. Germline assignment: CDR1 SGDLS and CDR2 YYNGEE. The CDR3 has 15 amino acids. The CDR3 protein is CASSVEQGIPETQYF. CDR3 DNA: TGTGCCAGCAGCGTCGAACAGGGTATCCCTGAGACCCAGTACTTC. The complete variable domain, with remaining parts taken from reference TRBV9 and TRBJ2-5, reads DSGVTQTPKHLITATGQRVTLRCSPRSGDLSVYWYQQSLDQGLQFLIQYYNGEERAKGNILERFSAQQFPDLHSELNLSSLELGDSALYFCASSVEQGIPETQYFGPGTRLLVL.

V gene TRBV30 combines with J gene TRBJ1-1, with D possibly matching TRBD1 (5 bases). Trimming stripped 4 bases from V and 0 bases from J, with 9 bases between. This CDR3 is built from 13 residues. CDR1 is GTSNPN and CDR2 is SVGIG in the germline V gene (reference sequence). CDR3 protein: CAWNTGLNTEAFF. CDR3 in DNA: TGTGCCTGGAATACAGGACTGAACACTGAAGCTTTCTTT.

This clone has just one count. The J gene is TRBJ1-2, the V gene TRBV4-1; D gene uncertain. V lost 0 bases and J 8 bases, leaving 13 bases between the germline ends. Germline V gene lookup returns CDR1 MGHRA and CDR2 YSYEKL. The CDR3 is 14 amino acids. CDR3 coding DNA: TGCGCCAGCAGCCAAGAGGTTAGCCCGAGAGGCTACACCTTC. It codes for CASSQEVSPRGYTF.

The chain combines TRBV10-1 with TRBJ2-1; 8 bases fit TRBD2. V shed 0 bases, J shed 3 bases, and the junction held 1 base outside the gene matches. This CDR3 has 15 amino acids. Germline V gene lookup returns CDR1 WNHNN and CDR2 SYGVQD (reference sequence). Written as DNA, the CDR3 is TGCGCCAGCAGTGAGTCCGGGACTAGCTACAATGAGCAGTTCTTC. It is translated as CASSESGTSYNEQFF.

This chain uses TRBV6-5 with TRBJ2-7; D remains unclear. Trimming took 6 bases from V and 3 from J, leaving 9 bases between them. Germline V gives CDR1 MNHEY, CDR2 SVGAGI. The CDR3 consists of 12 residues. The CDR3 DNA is TGTGCCAGCAGCCCCTCCCGCTACGAGCAGTACTTC. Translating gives CASSPSRYEQYF.

Here the CDR3 DNA reads TGCGCCAGCAGCTACAGGGGTAGGGCCTACGAGCAGTACTTC. It specifies CASSYRGRAYEQYF. The chain recombines TRBV4-1 with TRBJ2-7; 7 bases agree with TRBD1. The CDR3 covers 14 residues. The J segment lost 2 bases and the V segment lost 5 bases, leaving 6 bases of the junction unmatched. The V gene's germline CDR1 is MGHRA and CDR2 YSYEKL.

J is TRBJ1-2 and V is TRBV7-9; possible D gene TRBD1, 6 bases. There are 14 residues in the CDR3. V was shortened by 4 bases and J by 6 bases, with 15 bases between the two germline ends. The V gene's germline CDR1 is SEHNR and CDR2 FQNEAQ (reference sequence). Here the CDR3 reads CASSSGWAGDGYTF. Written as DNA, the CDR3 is TGTGCCAGCAGCTCTGGCTGGGCAGGGGATGGCTACACCTTC.

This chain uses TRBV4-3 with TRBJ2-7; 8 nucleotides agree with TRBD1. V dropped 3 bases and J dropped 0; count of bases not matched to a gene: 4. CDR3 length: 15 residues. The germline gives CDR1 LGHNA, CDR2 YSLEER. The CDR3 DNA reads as TGCGCCAGCAGCCAGTGGACAGGGTACTCCTACGAGCAGTACTTC. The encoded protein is CASSQWTGYSYEQYF.

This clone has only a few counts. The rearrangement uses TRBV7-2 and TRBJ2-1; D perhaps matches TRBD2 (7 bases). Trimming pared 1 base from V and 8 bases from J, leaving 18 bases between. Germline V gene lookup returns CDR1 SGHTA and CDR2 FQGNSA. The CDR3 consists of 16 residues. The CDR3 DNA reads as TGTGCCAGCAGCTTAGTTTGGGGGGGCTGGGGCGATGAGCAGTTCTTC. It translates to CASSLVWGGWGDEQFF.

The CDR3 spells CASSQDVGGEAFF. The DNA of the CDR3 is TGTGCCAGCAGCCAAGATGTGGGGGGTGAAGCTTTCTTT. This chain joins TRBV14 and TRBJ1-1, with D possibly matching TRBD1 (5 bases). Trimming took 0 bases from V and 7 from J, leaving 9 bases between them. The CDR3 consists of 13 residues. The germline CDR1 and CDR2 sequences are SGHDN and FVKESK.

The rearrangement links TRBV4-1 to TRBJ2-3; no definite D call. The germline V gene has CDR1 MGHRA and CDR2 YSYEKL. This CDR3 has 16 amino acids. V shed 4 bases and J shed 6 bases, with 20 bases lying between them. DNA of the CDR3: TGCGCCAGCAGCCTAGAGGCCGCGAGCAGGTTGGATACGCAGTATTTT. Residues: CASSLEAASRLDTQYF.

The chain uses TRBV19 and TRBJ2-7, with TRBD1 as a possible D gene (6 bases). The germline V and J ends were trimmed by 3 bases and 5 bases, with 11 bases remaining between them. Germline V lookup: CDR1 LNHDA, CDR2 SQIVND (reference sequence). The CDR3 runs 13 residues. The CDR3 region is CASSMVQGDEQYF. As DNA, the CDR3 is TGTGCCAGTAGTATGGTACAGGGCGACGAGCAGTACTTC.

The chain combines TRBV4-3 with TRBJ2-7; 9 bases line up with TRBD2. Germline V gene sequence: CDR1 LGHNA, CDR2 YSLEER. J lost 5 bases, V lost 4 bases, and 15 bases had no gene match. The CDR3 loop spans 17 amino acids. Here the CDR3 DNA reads TGCGCCAGCAGCCGATCAGCGGGAGGAATTCCGTATAACGAGCAGTACTTC. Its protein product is CASSRSAGGIPYNEQYF.

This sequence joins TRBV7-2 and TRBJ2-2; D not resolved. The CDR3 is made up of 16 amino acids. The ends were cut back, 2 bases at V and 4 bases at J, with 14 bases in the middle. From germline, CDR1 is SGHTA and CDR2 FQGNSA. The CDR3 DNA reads TGTGCCAGCAGCTTATTAATCGGTCGTGTCACCGGGGAGCTGTTTTTT. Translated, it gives CASSLLIGRVTGELFF.

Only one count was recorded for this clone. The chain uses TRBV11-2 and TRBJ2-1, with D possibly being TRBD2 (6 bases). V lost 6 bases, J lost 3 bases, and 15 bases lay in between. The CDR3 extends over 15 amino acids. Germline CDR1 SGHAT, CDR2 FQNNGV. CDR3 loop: CASRGGRAHYNEQFF. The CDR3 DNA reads TGTGCCAGCAGGGGGGGAAGGGCCCACTACAATGAGCAGTTCTTC.

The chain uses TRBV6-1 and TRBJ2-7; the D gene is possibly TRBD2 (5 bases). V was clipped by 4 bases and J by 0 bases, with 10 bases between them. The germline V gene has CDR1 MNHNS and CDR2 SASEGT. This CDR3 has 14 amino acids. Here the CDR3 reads CASSARGASYEQYF. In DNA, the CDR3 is TGTGCCAGCAGTGCTCGGGGAGCCTCCTACGAGCAGTACTTC.

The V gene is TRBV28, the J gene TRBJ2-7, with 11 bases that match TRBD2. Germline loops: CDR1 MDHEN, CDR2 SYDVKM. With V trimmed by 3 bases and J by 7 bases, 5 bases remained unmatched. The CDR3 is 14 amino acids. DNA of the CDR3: TGTGCCAGCAGTTTTACTAGCGGGAGCAGTGAGCAGTACTTC. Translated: CASSFTSGSSEQYF.

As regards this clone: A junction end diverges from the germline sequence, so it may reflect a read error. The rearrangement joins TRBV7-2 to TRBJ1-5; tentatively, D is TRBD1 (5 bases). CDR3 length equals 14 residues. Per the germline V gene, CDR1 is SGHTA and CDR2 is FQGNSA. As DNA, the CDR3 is TGTGCCAGCAGCTTAGGCAGGGTTAATCAGCCCCGGCATTTT. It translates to CASSLGRVNQPRHF.

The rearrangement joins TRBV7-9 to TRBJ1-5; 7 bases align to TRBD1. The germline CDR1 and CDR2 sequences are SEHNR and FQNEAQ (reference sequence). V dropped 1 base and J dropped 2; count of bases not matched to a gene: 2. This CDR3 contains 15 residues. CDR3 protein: CASSLGGGGNQPQHF. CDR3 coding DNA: TGTGCCAGCAGCTTAGGAGGGGGCGGCAATCAGCCCCAGCATTTT.

CDR3: CASSPLGRQGVRWQFF. In DNA form, the CDR3 reads TGTGCCAGCAGCCCCCTAGGCCGACAGGGGGTGAGGTGGCAGTTCTTC. J is TRBJ2-1 and V is TRBV7-2, with 9 bases identical to TRBD1. Germline values: CDR1 SGHTA, CDR2 FQGNSA. V lost 5 bases and J lost 12; bases outside the gene matches: 17. The CDR3 contains 16 residues.

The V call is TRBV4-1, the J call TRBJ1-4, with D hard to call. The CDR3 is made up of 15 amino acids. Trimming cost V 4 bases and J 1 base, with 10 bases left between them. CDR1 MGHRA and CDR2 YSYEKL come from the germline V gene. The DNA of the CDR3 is TGCGCCAGCAGCCCTCCGCGGGGAACTAATGAAAAACTGTTTTTT. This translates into CASSPPRGTNEKLFF.

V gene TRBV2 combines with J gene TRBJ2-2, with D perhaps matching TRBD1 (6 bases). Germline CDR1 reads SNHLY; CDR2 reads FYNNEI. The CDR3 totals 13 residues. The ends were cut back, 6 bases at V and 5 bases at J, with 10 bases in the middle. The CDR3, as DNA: TGTGCCAGCAGGGGGACACCTACCGGGGAGCTGTTTTTT. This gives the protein CASRGTPTGELFF.

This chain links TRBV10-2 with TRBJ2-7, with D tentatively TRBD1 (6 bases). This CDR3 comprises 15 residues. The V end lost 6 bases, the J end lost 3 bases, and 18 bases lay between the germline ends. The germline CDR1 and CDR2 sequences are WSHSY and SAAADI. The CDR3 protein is CASRTPGTPNYEQYF. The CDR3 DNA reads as TGCGCCAGCAGAACTCCCGGGACACCTAACTACGAGCAGTACTTC.

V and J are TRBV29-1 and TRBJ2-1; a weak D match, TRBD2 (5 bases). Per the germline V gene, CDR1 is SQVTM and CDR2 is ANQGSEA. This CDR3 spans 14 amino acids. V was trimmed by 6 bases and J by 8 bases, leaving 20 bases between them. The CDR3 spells CSVKVEYGVDEQFF. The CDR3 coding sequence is TGCAGCGTAAAAGTTGAATACGGGGTGGATGAGCAGTTCTTC.

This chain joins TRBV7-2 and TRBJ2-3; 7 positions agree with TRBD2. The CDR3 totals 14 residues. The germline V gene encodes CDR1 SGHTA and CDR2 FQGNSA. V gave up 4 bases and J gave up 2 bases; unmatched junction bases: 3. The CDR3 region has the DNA TGTGCCAGCAGCTACGGGGGGACCACAGATACGCAGTATTTT. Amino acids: CASSYGGTTDTQYF.